Each of the 12 T cell receptor beta chains below was sequenced from the same sample in a study of vaccination and CD4 T cells after COVID-19. Treatment meaning: roughly 10-day PBMC culture with coronavirus spike peptide pools or control peptides (ViraFEST assay). One should note that the unexposed donor's CD4+ T cells were collected before the COVID-19 pandemic (2011-2018). With the Oncomine TCR Beta short-read assay, DNA from cultured CD4+ T cells was sequenced. One entry per CDR3 protein results from TCRdb running MiXCR on the PCR reads. The sample consists of 550 to 700 distinct CDR3 sequences, 6.5% to 9.5% of them appearing once. These receptors have no known antigen. The material sequenced was CD4+ T cells from blood, cultured in vitro. These receptors were taken from a human donor in good health.

Judged by abundance, this clonotype is large. The gene calls are TRBV19 and TRBJ1-3; weak D call: TRBD1 (5 bases). This CDR3 has 16 amino acids. Looked up from germline, CDR1 is LNHDA and CDR2 is SQIVND (reference sequence). The V gene lost 5 bases and the J gene lost 2 bases, with 16 bases spanning the gap. The CDR3 DNA is TGTGCCAGTAGTGACCCTACAACAGGACCTGGAAACACCATATATTTT. Protein product: CASSDPTTGPGNTIYF.

Regarding this clonotype: A much larger clone lies one base from this, so it may be a read error. The V call is TRBV5-1, the J call TRBJ2-6; 8 nucleotides match TRBD1. The germline V gene has CDR1 SGHRS and CDR2 YFSETQ. This CDR3 has 15 amino acids. CDR3: CASSQGASGVNVLTF. The CDR3, as DNA: TGCGCCAGCAGCCAGGGGGCGAGTGGGGTCAACGTCCTGACTTTC.

In this sample, this clonotype is large. This chain uses TRBV5-1 with TRBJ2-7, with TRBD2 matching 10 bases. V lost 2 bases and J lost 2; bases outside the gene matches: 4. The CDR3 has 15 residues. CDR1 and CDR2 from the germline V gene are SGHRS and YFSETQ. The CDR3: CASSFGLADTYEQYF. The CDR3 nucleotides are TGCGCCAGCAGCTTCGGACTAGCGGACACCTACGAGCAGTACTTC.

This clonotype was seen more than once but under ten times. The chain is built from TRBV5-1 and TRBJ2-3; unclear D gene. The CDR3 is 16 amino acids. Germline-derived CDR1 and CDR2 are SGHRS and YFSETQ. Trimming took 1 base from V and 0 from J, leaving 12 bases between them. Written as DNA, the CDR3 is TGCGCCAGCAGCTTGCGCGGATCCCCTAGCACAGATACGCAGTATTTT. It encodes CASSLRGSPSTDTQYF.

Sample share makes this clonotype medium-sized. The V call is TRBV5-1, the J call TRBJ1-1; D gene ambiguous. Germline V gives CDR1 SGHRS, CDR2 YFSETQ. Trimming removed 4 bases at V and 4 bases at J, with 20 bases between. This CDR3 is 16 amino acids long. The CDR3 DNA reads as TGCGCCAGCAGCATCCAAAGTCGGCGCCTGGGCACTGAAGCTTTCTTT. Its translation is CASSIQSRRLGTEAFF.

By share, this clonotype ranks as large. CDR3 in DNA: TGTGCCAGCAGCTTAGTGGGGGGCTCGTCTGGAAACACCATATATTTT. It codes for CASSLVGGSSGNTIYF. This chain links TRBV7-2 with TRBJ1-3; D is possibly TRBD1 (6 bases). From germline, CDR1 is SGHTA and CDR2 FQGNSA. The CDR3 totals 16 residues. The V gene lost 1 base and the J gene lost 1 base, with 11 bases spanning the gap.

By share of the sample, this clonotype is large. This chain links TRBV6-1 with TRBJ2-2; maybe TRBD2 (6 bases). Germline CDR1 reads MNHNS; CDR2 reads SASEGT. With 4 bases removed from V and 4 bases from J, the gap between germline ends came to 13 bases. The CDR3 covers 15 residues. The CDR3 DNA follows: TGTGCCAGCAGTGTCGGCGGGGCAATCACCGGGGAGCTGTTTTTT. Amino acid sequence: CASSVGGAITGELFF.

This chain links TRBV5-1 with TRBJ1-3, with D hard to call. The CDR3 extends over 16 amino acids. V lost 1 base and J 0 bases, leaving 11 bases between the germline ends. Germline V gene lookup returns CDR1 SGHRS and CDR2 YFSETQ. The CDR3: CASSLNLVSSGNTIYF. In DNA form, the CDR3 reads TGCGCCAGCAGCTTGAATCTAGTGAGCTCTGGAAACACCATATATTTT. The full variable domain, in which reference TRBV5-1 and TRBJ1-3 provide the parts outside the CDR3, is KAGVTQTPRYLIKTRGQQVTLSCSPISGHRSVSWYQQTPGQGLQFLFEYFSETQRNKGNFPGRFSGRQFSNSRSEMNVSTLELGDSALYLCASSLNLVSSGNTIYFGEGSWLTVV.

Relative to its sample, this clonotype is large. V and J are TRBV6-2 or TRBV6-3 and TRBJ2-7; TRBD1 matches 7 bases. The CDR3 is 14 residues long. Unmatched junction bases numbered 9, after V lost 7 bases and J lost 3 bases. Germline CDR1 and CDR2: MNHEY and SVGEGT. The CDR3 DNA reads as TGTGCCAGCACAGGACAGGTCGGATTCTACGAGCAGTACTTC. Its translation is CASTGQVGFYEQYF.

By share of the sample, this clonotype is large. The V call is TRBV20-1, the J call TRBJ2-5; the D call may be TRBD1 or TRBD2 (7 bases each). The V gene's germline CDR1 is DFQATT and CDR2 SNEGSKA (reference sequence). With 0 bases removed from V and 5 bases from J, the gap between germline ends came to 13 bases. This CDR3 contains 14 residues. CDR3 protein: CSARDRGRGETQYF. The DNA of the CDR3 is TGCAGTGCTAGAGACAGGGGGAGGGGGGAGACCCAGTACTTC.

This clonotype is labeled as medium-sized. CDR3 in amino acids: CASSLRQTRTFVGSSYEQYF. DNA for the CDR3: TGTGCCAGCAGCTTGAGGCAGACTAGGACGTTCGTGGGAAGCTCCTACGAGCAGTACTTC. The chain is built from TRBV5-4 and TRBJ2-7; D may be TRBD2 (6 bases). Germline assignment: CDR1 SGHNT and CDR2 YYREEE (reference sequence). CDR3 length equals 20 residues. V lost 1 base and J lost 0, with 26 bases in between. Using reference TRBV5-4 and TRBJ2-7 for the parts outside the CDR3, the full variable domain is ETGVTQSPTHLIKTRGQQVTLRCSSQSGHNTVSWYQQALGQGPQFIFQYYREEENGRGNFPPRFSGLQFPNYSSELNVNALELDDSALYLCASSLRQTRTFVGSSYEQYFGPGTRLTVT.

The chain combines TRBV5-1 with TRBJ2-1, with 8 bases aligning to TRBD1. With 9 bases clipped from V and 8 bases from J, the junction kept 13 bases outside the gene matches. The germline CDR1 and CDR2 sequences are SGHRS and YFSETQ. The CDR3 is 14 amino acids. The CDR3 protein is CATFAGGAGDEQFF. CDR3 in DNA: TGCGCCACCTTTGCAGGGGGCGCAGGTGATGAGCAGTTCTTC.